This TCR beta chain was captured in a study of blood T cell repertoires in COVID-19. Overall study: Samples of COVID-19 (acute and convalescent) were obtained from the United States, Italy and Spain. Sample material is recorded as cDNA or gDNA derived from T cells, B-cell-depleted T cells, or PBMCs.

V was clipped by 2 bases and J by 1 base; unmatched bases: 2. The CDR3 spans 14 residues. Germline V lookup: CDR1 MGHRA, CDR2 YSYEKL. As originally analysed: Amplification of reference gene primers provided the estimated nucleated cell counts. Clones were read by immunoSEQ multiplex PCR, and TCRdb kept only the in-frame ones, dropping some. From that table come the V and J calls and clone size; the DNA was used to work out D and trimming. Of nearly 95,000 clones listed, about nine tenths are singletons. The chain combines TRBV4-1 with TRBJ2-7, with 7 bases that match TRBD1. Material: peripheral blood. This sequence originates from a woman of 80 years or more with acute or convalescent COVID-19. The CDR3 DNA is TGCGCCAGCAGCCAAATGGGACAGTCCTACGAGCAGTACTTC. Encoded protein: CASSQMGQSYEQYF.